This is a list of T cell receptor beta chains from one sample in a study of metastatic and nonmetastatic thyroid tumors. With MiXCR, TCRdb called clones anew from the PCR reads. This table has roughly 15,000 clones, roughly 24% appearing once. The sequenced material came from tumor tissue. The receptors were sampled from a female donor with papillary thyroid cancer or a benign thyroid nodule (not recorded which). Some clones in this sample may be carry-over from other donors' samples. CDR3s include the opening cysteine and the closing phenylalanine or tryptophan. D genes are given only for firm matches. Expanded clones get a size class; other rows say once, few or many, or leave the size out.

>TRBJ1-2|NA|few|TRBV7-9
CASSRGAYGYTF
TGTGCCAGCAGCCGGGGAGCCTATGGCTACACCTTC
>TRBJ2-2|TRBD2|many|TRBV5-4
CASRSTGLGGNGELFF
TGTGCCAGCAGATCTACCGGACTAGGCGGGAATGGGGAGCTGTTTTTT
>TRBJ2-7|NA|many|TRBV11-3
CASSPSSLEQYF
TGTGCCAGCAGCCCGTCTAGTCTCGAGCAGTACTTC
>TRBJ2-3|TRBD1|NA|TRBV3-1
CASSQSAGQGLTDTQYF
TGTGCCAGCAGCCAGTCGGCGGGACAGGGACTCACAGATACGCAGTATTTT
>TRBJ2-1|NA|NA|TRBV20-1
CSASKPGLRVQEQFF
TGCAGTGCTTCCAAACCGGGACTGCGGGTACAAGAGCAGTTCTTC
>TRBJ1-2|NA|many|TRBV2
CASSDSSSMGYGYTF
TGTGCCAGCAGTGATAGCTCGAGTATGGGATATGGCTACACCTTC
>TRBJ1-6|NA|medium-sized|TRBV5-1
CASSLEGSAYNSPLHF
TGCGCCAGCAGCTTGGAGGGGTCCGCCTATAATTCACCCCTCCACTTT
>TRBJ2-1|TRBD2|NA|TRBV19
CASIIVLAVGYNEQFF
TGTGCCAGTATTATCGTGCTAGCGGTGGGGTACAATGAGCAGTTCTTC
>TRBJ2-7|NA|NA|TRBV4-1
CASSQGADSYEQYF
TGCGCCAGCAGCCAAGGTGCAGACTCCTACGAGCAGTACTTC
>TRBJ2-7|NA|medium-sized|TRBV11-3
CASSLRGHEQYF
TGTGCCAGCAGCTTACGGGGGCACGAGCAGTACTTC
>TRBJ2-1|NA|once|TRBV20-1
CSARDTASYNEQFF
TGCAGTGCTAGAGATACGGCCTCCTACAATGAGCAGTTCTTC
>TRBJ2-7|TRBD1|NA|TRBV19
CARDRGPYEQYF
TGTGCCCGGGACAGGGGTCCCTACGAGCAGTACTTC
>TRBJ2-3|TRBD2|many|TRBV3-1
CASSQELAGGPRDTQYF
TGTGCCAGCAGCCAAGAGTTAGCGGGGGGGCCAAGGGATACGCAGTATTTT
>TRBJ1-1|NA|NA|TRBV12-3/TRBV12-4
CASSLMTDTEAFF
TGTGCCAGCAGTTTAATGACAGACACTGAAGCTTTCTTT
>TRBJ2-3|NA|many|TRBV5-1
CASSSGVGEDTQYF
TGCGCCAGCAGCTCGGGGGTAGGGGAAGATACGCAGTATTTT
>TRBJ2-3|NA|many|TRBV28
CASKALLVGSDTQYF
TGTGCCAGCAAAGCTCTCCTAGTCGGGTCCGATACGCAGTATTTT
>TRBJ2-2|NA|few|TRBV28
CAGSLVCGELFF
TGTGCCGGCAGTTTAGTCTGTGGGGAGCTGTTTTTT
>TRBJ2-1|TRBD2|few|TRBV28
CASSRLAGGENEQFF
TGTGCCAGCAGTCGACTAGCGGGAGGGGAAAATGAGCAGTTCTTC
>TRBJ2-7|TRBD2|NA|TRBV3-1
CASSRLAGGYEQYF
TGTGCCAGCAGCAGACTAGCGGGGGGCTACGAGCAGTACTTC
>TRBJ2-3|NA|NA|TRBV2
CASSGLEADTQYF
TGTGCCAGCAGTGGTCTTGAAGCAGATACGCAGTATTTT
>TRBJ2-1|NA|medium-sized|TRBV20-1
CSASNRLSSYNEQFF
TGCAGTGCTAGTAATCGATTAAGCTCCTACAATGAGCAGTTCTTC
>TRBJ2-7|TRBD1|few|TRBV27
CASKPGQETYEQYF
TGTGCCAGCAAACCGGGACAGGAGACCTACGAGCAGTACTTC
>TRBJ1-3|TRBD1|medium-sized|TRBV15
CATSEHRGGGNTIYF
TGTGCCACCAGCGAACACAGGGGGGGTGGAAACACCATATATTTT
>TRBJ1-3|TRBD1|NA|TRBV6-4
CASRTPPGTVVSGNTIYF
TGTGCCAGCAGGACACCCCCCGGGACAGTTGTCTCTGGAAACACCATATATTTT
>TRBJ2-7|TRBD2|few|TRBV20-1
CSARETSGRVPYF
TGCAGTGCTAGAGAAACTAGCGGGAGGGTTCCGTACTTC
>TRBJ1-1|NA|few|TRBV6-2/TRBV6-3
CARYMTDTQGNTEAFF
TGTGCCAGATATATGACGGATACACAGGGGAACACTGAAGCTTTCTTT
>TRBJ2-1|TRBD1|medium-sized|TRBV11-1
CASSRQTGGSYNEQFF
TGTGCCAGCAGCCGCCAAACAGGGGGGTCCTACAATGAGCAGTTCTTC
>TRBJ2-1|TRBD2|many|TRBV27
CASRVAGGYNEQFF
TGTGCCAGCAGGGTAGCGGGGGGGTACAATGAGCAGTTCTTC
>TRBJ2-1|NA|NA|TRBV20-1
CSAISTWGSYNEQFF
TGCAGTGCCATCAGTACATGGGGCTCCTACAATGAGCAGTTCTTC
>TRBJ1-6|NA|medium-sized|TRBV5-1
CASSLTDNSPLHF
TGCGCCAGCAGCTTGACGGATAATTCACCCCTCCACTTT
>TRBJ1-2|TRBD1|NA|TRBV7-2
CASSSSGQGDYGYTF
TGTGCCAGCAGCTCTTCGGGACAGGGGGACTATGGCTACACCTTC
>TRBJ2-7|NA|NA|TRBV6-1
CASIQPASYEQYF
TGTGCCAGCATACAGCCGGCATCCTACGAGCAGTACTTC
>TRBJ1-2|NA|few|TRBV6-1
CASSDFLGHPLVYGYTF
TGTGCCAGCAGTGATTTTTTGGGCCACCCCTTGGTCTATGGCTACACCTTC
>TRBJ1-1|TRBD1|medium-sized|TRBV20-1
CSTGQGIEAFF
TGCAGTACGGGACAGGGGATTGAAGCTTTCTTT
>TRBJ2-2|NA|few|TRBV12-3/TRBV12-4
CASSLSGRSTGELFF
TGTGCCAGCAGTTTATCAGGGAGGAGCACCGGGGAGCTGTTTTTT
>TRBJ1-1|NA|many|TRBV7-9
CASSLEAGLTEAFF
TGTGCCAGCAGCTTAGAGGCAGGTCTCACTGAAGCTTTCTTT
>TRBJ1-3|NA|few|TRBV6-2/TRBV6-3
CARSRSGNNIYF
TGTGCCAGAAGCCGGTCTGGAAACAACATATATTTT
>TRBJ1-6|TRBD1|many|TRBV7-3
CASSPGTGEGHSPLHF
TGTGCCAGCAGCCCCGGGACAGGAGAAGGGCATTCACCCCTCCACTTT
>TRBJ1-5|NA|few|TRBV2
CASRDTNHPHHF
TGTGCCAGCCGGGACACCAATCATCCCCATCATTTT
>TRBJ1-1|NA|many|TRBV28
CASSLTWARAEAFF
TGTGCCAGCAGTTTAACATGGGCGCGGGCTGAAGCTTTCTTT
>TRBJ2-5|NA|many|TRBV24-1
CATSEWGSQYF
TGTGCCACCAGTGAATGGGGATCCCAGTACTTC
>TRBJ1-1|TRBD1|few|TRBV12-3/TRBV12-4
CASSSVDREEGAFF
TGTGCCAGCAGTTCGGTAGACAGGGAGGAGGGGGCTTTCTTT
>TRBJ1-5|NA|many|TRBV28
CASSLPRDNNQPQHF
TGTGCCAGCAGCCTACCTCGGGACAACAATCAGCCCCAGCATTTT
>TRBJ2-7|NA|many|TRBV5-4
CASSLDRWSYEQYF
TGCGCCAGCAGCTTGGATCGGTGGTCCTACGAGCAGTACTTC
>TRBJ2-7|NA|NA|TRBV14
CASSHPGSAEYYEQYF
TGTGCCAGCAGCCACCCGGGGTCGGCTGAATACTACGAGCAGTACTTC
>TRBJ2-7|NA|many|TRBV10-3
CAIKNSSYEQYF
TGTGCCATCAAGAACAGCTCCTACGAGCAGTACTTC